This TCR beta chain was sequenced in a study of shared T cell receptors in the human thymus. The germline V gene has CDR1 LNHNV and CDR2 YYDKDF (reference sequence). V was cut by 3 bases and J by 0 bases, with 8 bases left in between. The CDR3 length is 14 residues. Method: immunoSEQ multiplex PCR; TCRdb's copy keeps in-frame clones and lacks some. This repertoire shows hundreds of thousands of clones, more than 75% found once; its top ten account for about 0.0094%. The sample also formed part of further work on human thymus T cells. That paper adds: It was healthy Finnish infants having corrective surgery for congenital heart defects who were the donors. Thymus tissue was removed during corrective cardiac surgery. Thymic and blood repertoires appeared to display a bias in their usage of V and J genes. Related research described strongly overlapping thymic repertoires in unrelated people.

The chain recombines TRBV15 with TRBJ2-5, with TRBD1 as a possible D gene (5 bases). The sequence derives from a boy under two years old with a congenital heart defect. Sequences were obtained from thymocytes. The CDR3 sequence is CATSSRQYQETQYF. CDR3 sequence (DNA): TGTGCCACCAGCAGCCGACAGTACCAAGAGACCCAGTACTTC.